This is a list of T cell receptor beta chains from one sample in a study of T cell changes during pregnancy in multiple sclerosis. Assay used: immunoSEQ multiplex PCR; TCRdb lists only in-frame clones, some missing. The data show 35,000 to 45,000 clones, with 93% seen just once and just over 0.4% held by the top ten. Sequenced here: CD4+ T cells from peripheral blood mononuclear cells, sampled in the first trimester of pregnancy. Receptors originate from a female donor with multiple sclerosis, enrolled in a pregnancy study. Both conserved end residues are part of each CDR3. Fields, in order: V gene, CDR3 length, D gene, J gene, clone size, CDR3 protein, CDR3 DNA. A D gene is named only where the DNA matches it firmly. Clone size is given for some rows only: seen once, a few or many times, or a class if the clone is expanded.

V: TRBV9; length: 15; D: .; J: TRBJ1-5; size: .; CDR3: CASSPKGGSNQPQHF; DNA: TGTGCCAGCAGCCCAAAAGGGGGTTCTAATCAGCCCCAGCATTTT
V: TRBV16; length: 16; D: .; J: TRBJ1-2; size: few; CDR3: CASSHQFRAANYGYTF; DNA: TGTGCCAGCAGCCACCAATTTCGTGCCGCGAACTATGGCTACACCTTC
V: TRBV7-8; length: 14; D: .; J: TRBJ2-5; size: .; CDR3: CASSPPGQRETQYF; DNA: TGTGCCAGCAGCCCTCCGGGACAACGAGAGACCCAGTACTTC
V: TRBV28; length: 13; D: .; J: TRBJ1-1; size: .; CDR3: CASSPRGRSEAFF; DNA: TGTGCCAGCAGTCCTCGAGGGCGGTCTGAAGCTTTCTTT
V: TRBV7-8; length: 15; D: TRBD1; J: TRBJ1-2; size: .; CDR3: CASSSSGGSNYGYTF; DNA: TGTGCCAGCAGCTCCTCAGGGGGATCTAACTATGGCTACACCTTC
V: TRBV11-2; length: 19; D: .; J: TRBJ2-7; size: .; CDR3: CASSLAPSSLGRTTYEQYF; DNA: TGTGCCAGCAGCTTAGCCCCCAGCAGTCTGGGCCGAACCACCTACGAGCAGTACTTC
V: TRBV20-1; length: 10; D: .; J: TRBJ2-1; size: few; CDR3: CSAKLNEQFF; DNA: TGCAGTGCAAAGCTGAATGAGCAGTTCTTC
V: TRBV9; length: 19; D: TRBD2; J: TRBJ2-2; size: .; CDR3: CASSVAPGLAGSNTGELFF; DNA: TGTGCCAGCAGCGTAGCCCCGGGACTAGCGGGGTCGAACACCGGGGAGCTGTTTTTT
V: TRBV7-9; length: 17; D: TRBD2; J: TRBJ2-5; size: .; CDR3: CASSLTSGRSYQETQYF; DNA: TGTGCCAGCAGCTTAACTAGCGGGAGGAGTTATCAAGAGACCCAGTACTTC
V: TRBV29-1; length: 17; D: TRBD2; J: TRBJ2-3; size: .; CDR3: CSVESRLAGPSTDTQYF; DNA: TGCAGCGTTGAATCCCGACTAGCGGGCCCTAGCACAGATACGCAGTATTTT
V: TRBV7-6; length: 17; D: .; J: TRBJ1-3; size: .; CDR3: CASSHRQGRSSGNTIYF; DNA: TGTGCCAGCAGCCACCGGCAGGGCCGCAGCTCTGGAAACACCATATATTTT
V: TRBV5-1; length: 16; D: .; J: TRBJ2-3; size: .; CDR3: CASSLVTPRSTDTQYF; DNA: TGCGCCAGCAGCTTGGTTACTCCGCGGAGCACAGATACGCAGTATTTT
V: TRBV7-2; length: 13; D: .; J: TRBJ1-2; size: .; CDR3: CASSLRRSYGYTF; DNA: TGTGCCAGCAGCTTAAGACGGAGCTATGGCTACACCTTC
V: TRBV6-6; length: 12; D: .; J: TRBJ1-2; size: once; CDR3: CASSYEVHGYTF; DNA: TGTGCCAGCAGTTACGAGGTTCATGGCTACACCTTC
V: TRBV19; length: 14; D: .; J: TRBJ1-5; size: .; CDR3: CASNQQGPHQPQHF; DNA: TGTGCCAGTAACCAACAGGGTCCCCATCAGCCCCAGCATTTT
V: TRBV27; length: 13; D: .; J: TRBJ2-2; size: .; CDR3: CASSAAVAGELFF; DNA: TGTGCCAGCAGTGCGGCGGTTGCCGGGGAGCTGTTTTTT
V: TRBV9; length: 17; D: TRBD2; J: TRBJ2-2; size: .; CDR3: CASSPGLAGGSTGELFF; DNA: TGTGCCAGCAGCCCGGGACTAGCGGGGGGGAGCACCGGGGAGCTGTTTTTT
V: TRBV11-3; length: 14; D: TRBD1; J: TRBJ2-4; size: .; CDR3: CASSLGQGGNIQYF; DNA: TGTGCCAGCAGCCTGGGACAGGGGGGGAACATTCAGTACTTC
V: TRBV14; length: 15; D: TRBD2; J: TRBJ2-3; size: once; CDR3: CASSPRLAGTDTQYF; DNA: TGTGCCAGCAGCCCTCGACTAGCGGGTACAGATACGCAGTATTTT
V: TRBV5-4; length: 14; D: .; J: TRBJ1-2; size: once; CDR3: CASSFQVPHYGYTF; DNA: TGTGCCAGTTCGTTCCAGGTACCGCACTATGGCTACACCTTC
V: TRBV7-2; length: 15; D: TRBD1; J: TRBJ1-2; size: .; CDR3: CASSSETGGYYGYTF; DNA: TGTGCCAGCAGCTCAGAGACAGGGGGCTACTATGGCTACACCTTC
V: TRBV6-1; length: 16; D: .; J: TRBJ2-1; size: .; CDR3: CASSEVGGNSYNEQFF; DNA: TGTGCCAGCAGTGAGGTAGGAGGGAACTCCTACAATGAGCAGTTCTTC
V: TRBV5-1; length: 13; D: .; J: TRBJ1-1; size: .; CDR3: CASSLDLQEGAFF; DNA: TGCGCCAGCAGCTTGGACCTCCAGGAAGGAGCTTTCTTT
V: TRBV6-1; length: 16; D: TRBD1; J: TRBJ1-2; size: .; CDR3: CASSEASQGAIYGYTF; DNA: TGTGCCAGCAGTGAAGCGAGCCAGGGGGCAATCTATGGCTACACCTTC
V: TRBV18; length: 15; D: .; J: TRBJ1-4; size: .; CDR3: CASSLAPATNEKLFF; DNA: TGTGCCAGCTCCCTTGCACCGGCAACTAATGAAAAACTGTTTTTT
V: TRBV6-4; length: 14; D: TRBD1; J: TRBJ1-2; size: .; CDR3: CASSASTGGYGYTF; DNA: TGTGCCAGCAGTGCTTCGACAGGGGGCTATGGCTACACCTTC
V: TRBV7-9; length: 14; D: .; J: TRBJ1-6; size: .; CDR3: CASSPDRQASPLHF; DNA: TGTGCCAGCAGTCCAGACAGGCAAGCATCACCCCTCCACTTT
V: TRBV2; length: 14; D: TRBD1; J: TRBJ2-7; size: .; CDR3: CASSPTGAFYEQYF; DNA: TGTGCCAGCAGTCCGACAGGGGCTTTCTACGAGCAGTACTTC
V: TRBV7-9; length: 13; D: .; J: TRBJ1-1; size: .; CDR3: CASSLVSGTEAFF; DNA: TGTGCCAGCAGCTTAGTCAGCGGTACTGAAGCTTTCTTT
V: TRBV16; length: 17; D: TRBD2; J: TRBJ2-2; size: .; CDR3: CASSQNRLAGFTGELFF; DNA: TGTGCCAGCAGCCAAAATAGACTAGCGGGATTCACCGGGGAGCTGTTTTTT
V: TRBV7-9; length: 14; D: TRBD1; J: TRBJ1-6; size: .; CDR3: CASTGQGFNSPLHF; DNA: TGTGCCAGCACGGGACAGGGGTTTAATTCACCCCTCCACTTT
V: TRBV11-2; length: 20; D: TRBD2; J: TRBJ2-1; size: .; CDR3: CASSLDSLAGGKRSYNEQFF; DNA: TGTGCCAGCAGCTTAGATTCACTAGCGGGGGGAAAAAGGTCCTACAATGAGCAGTTCTTC
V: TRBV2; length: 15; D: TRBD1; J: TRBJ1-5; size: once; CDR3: CASSASRTGNQPQHF; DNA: TGTGCCAGCAGTGCCTCTCGGACAGGGAATCAGCCCCAGCATTTT
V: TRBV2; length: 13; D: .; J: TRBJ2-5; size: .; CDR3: CASSGREGETQYF; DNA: TGTGCCAGCAGTGGACGAGAGGGAGAGACCCAGTACTTC
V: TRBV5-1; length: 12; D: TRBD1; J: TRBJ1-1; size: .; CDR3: CASSLGGTAAFF; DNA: TGCGCCAGCAGCTTGGGCGGGACAGCCGCTTTCTTT
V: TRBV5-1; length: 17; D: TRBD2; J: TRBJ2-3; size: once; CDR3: CASSLEWAGVRTDTQYF; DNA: TGCGCCAGCAGCTTGGAATGGGCGGGAGTGAGAACAGATACGCAGTATTTT
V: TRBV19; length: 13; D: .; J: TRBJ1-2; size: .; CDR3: CASSLGLSYGYTF; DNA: TGTGCCAGTAGCCTGGGACTATCCTATGGCTACACCTTC
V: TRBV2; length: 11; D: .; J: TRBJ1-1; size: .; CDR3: CASITRGEAFF; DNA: TGTGCCAGCATTACAAGGGGTGAAGCTTTCTTT
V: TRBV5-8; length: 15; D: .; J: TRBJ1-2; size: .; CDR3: CASSFRGGNLYGYTF; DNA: TGTGCCAGCAGCTTCCGAGGCGGAAACCTATATGGCTACACCTTC
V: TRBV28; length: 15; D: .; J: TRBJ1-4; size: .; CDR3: CASSSPTATNEKLFF; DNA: TGTGCCAGCAGTAGCCCGACAGCAACTAATGAAAAACTGTTTTTT
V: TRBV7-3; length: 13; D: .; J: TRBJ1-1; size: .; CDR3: CASSLTRTAEAFF; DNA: TGTGCCAGCAGCTTAACTAGGACAGCTGAAGCTTTCTTT
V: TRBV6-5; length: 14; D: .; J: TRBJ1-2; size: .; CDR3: CASSYLGHKDGYTF; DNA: TGTGCCAGCAGTTATCTAGGCCACAAGGATGGCTACACCTTC
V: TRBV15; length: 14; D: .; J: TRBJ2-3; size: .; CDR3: CATSRDLAGDTQYF; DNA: TGTGCCACCAGCAGAGATTTGGCGGGGGATACGCAGTATTTT
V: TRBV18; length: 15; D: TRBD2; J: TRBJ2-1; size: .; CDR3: CASSPRTSGGGEQFF; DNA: TGTGCCAGCTCACCACGGACTAGCGGGGGAGGGGAGCAGTTCTTC
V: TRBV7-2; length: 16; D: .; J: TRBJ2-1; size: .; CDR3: CASSLDSMSSYNEQFF; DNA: TGTGCCAGCAGCTTGGACAGTATGAGCTCCTACAATGAGCAGTTCTTC
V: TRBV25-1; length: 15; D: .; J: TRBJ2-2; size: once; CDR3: CASSEYGGNTGELFF; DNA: TGTGCCAGCAGTGAATACGGGGGGAACACCGGGGAGCTGTTTTTT
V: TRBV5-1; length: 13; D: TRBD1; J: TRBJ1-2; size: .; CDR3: CASSWGQGYGYTF; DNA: TGCGCCAGCAGCTGGGGACAGGGCTATGGCTACACCTTC
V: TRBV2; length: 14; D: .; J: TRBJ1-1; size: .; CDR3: CASSPGQPNTEAFF; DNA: TGTGCCAGCAGTCCTGGGCAGCCAAACACTGAAGCTTTCTTT
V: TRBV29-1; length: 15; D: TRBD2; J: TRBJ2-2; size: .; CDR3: CSVEGGGVDTGELFF; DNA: TGCAGCGTTGAAGGCGGGGGGGTGGACACCGGGGAGCTGTTTTTT
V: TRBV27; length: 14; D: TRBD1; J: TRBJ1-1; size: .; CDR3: CASSYSTGPTEAFF; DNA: TGTGCCAGCAGTTACTCGACAGGGCCCACTGAAGCTTTCTTT
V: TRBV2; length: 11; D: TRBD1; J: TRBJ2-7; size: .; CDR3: CATHRGYEQYF; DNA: TGTGCCACCCACAGGGGATACGAGCAGTACTTC